This TCR beta chain originates from a study of Ad26.COV2.S vaccination and SARS-CoV-2 variants. This clone was recorded a few times. TCRdb's table, derived via immunoSEQ multiplex PCR, lists solely in-frame clones and lacks some. The data contain about 480,000 clones, around 90% of them singletons. Treatment denoted: around 19 received Ad26.COV2.S at low or high dose, single or two shots; roughly 5 received placebo; per-sample allocation not given. Collection of samples fell on day 63 after the first vaccine or placebo injection. The material was peripheral blood, obtained in a trial of Ad26.COV2.S vaccine versus placebo. This clonotype was sampled from a person between 18 and 65 years old who received the Ad26.COV2.S COVID-19 vaccine or a placebo.

CDR3 bases: TGTGCCAGCAGTCGAACCGGGACCCTTGCCACAGATACGCAGTATTTT. Its protein product is CASSRTGTLATDTQYF. The gene calls are TRBV7-2 and TRBJ2-3, with D tentatively TRBD1 or TRBD2 (5 bases each). Trimming left V 6 bases short and J 2 bases short, with 18 bases between. This CDR3 is built from 16 residues. Germline V gene data show CDR1 as SGHTA and CDR2 as FQGNSA.